This T cell receptor (beta chain) stems from a study of cytomegalovirus exposure and HLA in healthy donors (TCRdb year 2017). General notes on the study: According to an earlier analysis of around 600 of the donors, about 179 million T cells yielded 95 million to 140 million unique TCR beta sequences and about 300 Gb of sequence data. Alongside the repertoire data, information on donor age, sex, ethnicity and CMV serostatus was compiled. The study aimed to test whether signatures of past pathogen exposure could be identified by cataloging public T cell receptors. Approximately 300 gigabases of sequencing data and some 85 million unique TCR sequences were included in an early release covering roughly 700 HLA-typed donors. High-throughput TCR immunosequencing, statistical association of individual TCRs with disease status, and machine learning were combined to predict cytomegalovirus infection status. To study patterns of TCR occurrence, a later analysis re-analyzed previously published TCR beta repertoires from 600 to 750 donors and added high-resolution HLA genotyping. Among several hundred genotyped donors of the cohort, an average of approximately 200,000 unique TCR beta nucleotide sequences was sequenced per donor, of which about 19% were non-productive. Besides the first cohort of 550 to 750 subjects, a separate validation cohort made up of 95 to 150 different subjects was used. The later analysis used no new phenotypic data to find candidate immune exposures, relying instead on TCR beta sequences and their occurrence across donors. Class I and class II HLA loci were covered by the typing at four-digit resolution. Every discovery cohort repertoire had been produced on one sequencing platform. In a later genetic analysis, genome-wide SNP genotypes for about three fifths of the 666 donors were used, and that subset was treated as a discovery cohort. Because of strong linkage in the cohort, roughly five DR-DQ haplotypes were treated as single units for association and clustering. An earlier analysis of 587 of the donors applied high-throughput TCR beta sequencing to assess whether each TCR beta V gene segment acted as functional or pseudogenic. Of the 300 to 450 genotyped donors, less than 85% were placed in the genetic ancestry cluster associated with self-reported Caucasian donors. Typing coverage varied by locus: roughly 620-640 donors for A, B, C, DRB1 and DQB1; 522 for DQA1; about 590 for DPA1; under 490 for DPB1. The study profiled the T cell repertoires of 500 to 800 subjects by immunosequencing and related them to cytomegalovirus serostatus.

CDR1 is given as SGHRS and CDR2 as YFSETQ, both from the germline V gene. The CDR3, from cysteine to phenylalanine, totals 15 residues. Left in the record is the CDR3 DNA by itself, 45 bases read in frame from the first base. Between the V and J ends, shortened by 0 bases and 0 bases respectively, the junction contains 10 bases. The library was built by means of the immunoSEQ multiplex PCR assay. A mixture of 60 forward primers for TCR Vbeta segments and 13 reverse primers for TCR Jbeta segments was used in the multiplex PCR. Amplification of the CDR3 region of rearranged TCR beta genes was performed with a multiplex PCR assay on genomic DNA. The Illumina HiSeq System was used to sequence the amplified TCR beta libraries as 87-base-pair reads. In the original analysis: A later analysis tallied 70 million to 100 million unique TCR beta chains across the 550 to 850 repertoires, and some 12 million of those chains were shared by two or more donors. A nearest-neighbor algorithm error-corrected the raw reads and collapsed the reads into unique sequences, merging closely related sequences to remove PCR and sequencing errors. To assign V, D and J gene segments, CDR3 sequences were aligned to IMGT reference sequences. For a sequence to be retained, at least a six-nucleotide match to both a V gene segment and a J gene segment was required. Rearrangements were called productive when the CDR3 lacked stop codons and stayed in frame with V and J; all others were non-productive. CDR3 was defined according to IMGT convention as the region running from the second conserved V-encoded cysteine to the conserved J-encoded phenylalanine. The earlier analysis of about 590 of the donors excluded sequences that lacked an unambiguous match to a single V gene segment. An earlier analysis of 450 to 650 of the donors called V segments functional above 56.7% productive rearrangements and segregating when the between-donor standard deviation exceeded 5%. A statistical classification framework was built to diagnose cytomegalovirus status from the catalog of TCR beta chain sequences. V and J gene assignment, in a later analysis, came from comparing TCR nucleotide sequences with IMGT/GENE-DB human TR gene sequences. Using the TCRdist pipeline, a later analysis assigned CDR3 sequences along with most-parsimonious VDJ recombination scenarios. In a later analysis, every TCR beta chain was defined by the combination of its CDR3 amino acid sequence and its V-gene family, and reads without a unique V-gene family were dropped. In a later analysis, 550 to 650 highly shared, low-generation-probability nucleotide sequences were removed to address suspected cross-contamination and a sequencing artifact. In a later analysis, a clonal expansion index for each public chain was calculated from normalized within-repertoire ranks of inferred template counts. In a later analysis, generation probabilities were computed with a VDJ recombination model fitted to out-of-frame rearrangements, and the resulting probabilities were checked against IGoR. Hypergeometric tests were used in a later analysis to score TCR-TCR, TCR-HLA and TCR-CMV co-occurrence, with a repertoire-size bias correction applied to the TCR pairs. To estimate false discovery rates, a later analysis permuted the HLA or CMV assignments 20 times. A later analysis grouped co-occurring TCRs with DBSCAN, adding TCRdist sequence similarity when clustering within HLA-allele-positive subsets. Co-occurrence clustering excluded repertoires with fewer than 30,000 or more than 120,000 public chains, plus five with anomalous nucleotide sharing. Sourced from immuneACCESS, this table was stored by TCRdb with only in-frame sequences that have V and J called. A share of the clones is absent; for the studies checked, an unresolved V gene accounts for under half, and the remainder has no known explanation. The V and J calls and clone size come from that table; D and trimming were worked out from the DNA. The sample data list 100,000 to 150,000 clones, and 8.5% to 9% of these were observed just once. The ten largest clones represent around 6.1% of the sample.

This clone was seen only a few times. Its specific antigen is unknown. Per-base qualities were not stored, and no clone one base away is much larger. The cohort consisted of hundreds of healthy bone marrow donors. Cohort members were all nominally healthy when sampled, although unrecorded immune exposures were likely present. The donor was CMV seropositive and belonged to the group of over 250 seropositive cohort members. A peripheral blood sample was collected from each donor, and TCR beta sequencing was performed on peripheral blood mononuclear cells. The Qiagen DNeasy Blood Extraction Kit was used to extract genomic DNA from the blood cell samples. The investigation overall reported the following: The presence/absence analyses assumed that sequencing depth was roughly uniform across donors, and that assumption may not be true. An association between a missense DCLRE1C variant and V-gene and J-gene trimming of TCR beta chains was found in a later genetic analysis and replicated in an independent cohort. A later analysis found that most CMV-associated TCR beta chains appeared HLA-restricted, with HLA associations seemingly driven largely by CMV exposure. The authors suggested that the approach could potentially be extended to other disease states and immunological phenotypes. Because HLA typing was missing for some donors at each locus, association tests included only the typed subset. In both the original and validation cohorts, the classifier was reported to diagnose cytomegalovirus status with high specificity and sensitivity. The cohort was sequenced for TCR beta chains only, and without alpha or paired-chain data the features that could be detected were limited. A further reported finding was that TCR beta sequences accurately predicted the HLA-A and HLA-B alleles for most subjects in the first cohort. Specific HLA alleles were associated with 18,000 or so TCR beta sequences at a false discovery rate of 0.05 in a later analysis. When HLA alleles, especially DR and DQ, strongly co-occurred, attributing TCR associations to individual alleles was difficult. The study listed over 150 TCR beta chains as associated with cytomegalovirus. Linkage disequilibrium might explain the correlated functional status among segregating V segments, but an unknown experimental factor could not be excluded. In vitro tests confirmed that three of the cytomegalovirus-associated TCR beta chains recognize cytomegalovirus antigens. A later analysis found that HLA-associated TCR beta chains were more clonally expanded and had lower generation probabilities than equally common non-associated chains. Several of the top co-occurrence clusters appeared to be linked to parvovirus B19, influenza, CMV and Epstein-Barr virus, according to a later analysis. Some IMGT-functional V segments, including TRBV6-2 and TRBV6-3, could not be distinguished by the 87-base-pair reads and were therefore excluded. In an earlier analysis of some 500 of the donors, most TCR beta V segments appeared in productive rearrangements about 90% or about 30% of the time, broadly matching IMGT annotations. In a later analysis, the rate of TCR association differed among HLA loci, with DRB1 alleles having the most associated TCRs and HLA-C alleles having the fewest. Immune exposure information for the cohort was limited to CMV serostatus. Most TCR sequences were seen in very few donors, while some public TCRs were found in many individuals. In a later genetic analysis, fewer N-insertions in productive TCRs were reported among donors in an Asian-associated ancestry cluster than the roughly 700-donor mean. The earlier analysis of approximately 540 of the donors excluded some 15 rarely observed V segments, including chromosome 9 orphons, because counts were too low. A cluster of highly shared sequence variants was judged likely to represent a technical artifact of the sequencing pipeline.

This sequence originates from a woman between 40 and 55 years old in good health and CMV-seropositive. In this chain, TRBV5-1 is recombined with TRBJ2-7; confidence is insufficient to name the D gene. Sequenced sample: PBMCs. The DNA sequence reads TGCGCCAGCAGCTTGGGCGCAGGTAGCTCCTACGAGCAGTACTTC. Its product reads: CASSLGAGSSYEQYF.